The rows below give T cell receptor beta chains drawn from one sample of a study of blood T cells in healthy people across ages. From the 5' RACE reads, TCRdb called clonotypes with MiXCR, one entry per CDR3 protein. The sample includes fewer than 900,000 distinct CDR3 sequences, 45% to 50% of them seen just once. Sample: blood. The origin of the receptors is a woman aged 55-70 years in good health. The CDR3 runs from the conserved cysteine through the conserved F or W. A D gene is named only where the DNA matches it firmly. Expanded clones get a size class; other rows say once, few or many, or leave the size out.

clone_size j_call v_call d_call cdr3_aa cdr3_nt
NA TRBJ2-5 TRBV7-2 NA CASSRLGSTSYEQYF TGTGCCAGCAGTCGACTAGGATCTACAAGCTATGAGCAGTACTTC
NA TRBJ2-1 TRBV7-2 TRBD1 CASSLVGPGQRNNEQFF TGTGCCAGCAGCCTAGTAGGGCCGGGACAGAGGAACAATGAGCAGTTCTTC
many TRBJ2-5 TRBV20-1 NA CSARPPRTIETQYF TGCAGTGCTAGACCCCCTCGGACTATTGAGACCCAGTACTTC
few TRBJ2-7 TRBV2 TRBD2 CASSVQRGTYEQYF TGTGCCAGCAGTGTCCAGCGGGGGACCTACGAGCAGTACTTC
NA TRBJ1-4 TRBV21-1 NA CASSSRQGGEEKLFF TGTGCTAGCAGCTCCCGGCAGGGAGGCGAGGAAAAACTGTTTTTT
NA TRBJ2-5 TRBV20-1 NA CSARGVVLQETQYF TGCAGTGCTAGAGGGGTCGTACTTCAAGAGACCCAGTACTTC
few TRBJ2-7 TRBV5-6 TRBD2 CASTGLAGVDEQYF TGTGCCAGCACAGGACTAGCGGGAGTCGACGAGCAGTACTTC
NA TRBJ2-7 TRBV2 NA CASSESAGLGSYNEQYF TGTGCCAGCAGTGAGTCAGCGGGCTTGGGCTCCTACAATGAGCAGTACTTC
NA TRBJ1-2 TRBV29-1 TRBD1 CSVEDRGGYYGCTF TGCAGCGTTGAGGACAGGGGGGGATACTATGGCTGCACCTTC
NA TRBJ2-3 TRBV6-2/TRBV6-3 TRBD2 CASSYPSVREATLPGDTQYF TGTGCCAGCAGTTACCCTTCGGTGCGGGAGGCCACCTTACCTGGAGATACGCAGTATTTT
once TRBJ1-2 TRBV10-3 NA CAISEGWYGYTF TGTGCCATCAGTGAAGGATGGTATGGCTACACCTTC
few TRBJ2-1 TRBV12-3/TRBV12-4 TRBD1 CASSRGQGGFNEQFF TGTGCCAGCAGCCGAGGACAGGGGGGATTCAATGAGCAGTTCTTC
NA TRBJ2-1 TRBV20-1 NA CSATTDGGTTDNEQFF TGCAGTGCAACCACTGACGGGGGTACGACCGACAATGAGCAGTTCTTC
NA TRBJ1-2 TRBV6-1 NA CASSEAEGEHGYTF TGTGCCAGCAGTGAAGCGGAGGGGGAGCATGGCTACACCTTC
few TRBJ2-1 TRBV20-1 TRBD2 CSAVTSGRADYNEQFF TGCAGTGCTGTGACTAGCGGGAGGGCCGACTACAATGAGCAGTTCTTC
NA TRBJ2-1 TRBV27 NA CASSLGRSNEQFF TGTGCCAGCAGTTTGGGGCGCTCGAATGAGCAGTTCTTC
NA TRBJ2-3 TRBV20-1 TRBD2 CSARGELAGYTGDTQYF TGCAGTGCTAGAGGGGAACTAGCGGGCTACACTGGGGATACGCAGTATTTT
few TRBJ2-1 TRBV20-1 NA CSAFGKTSYNEQFF TGCAGTGCTTTCGGCAAGACCTCCTACAATGAGCAGTTCTTC
NA TRBJ1-1 TRBV7-6 TRBD1 CASSPTGSRRNTEAFF TGTGCCAGCAGCCCGACAGGGTCTCGAAGGAACACTGAAGCTTTCTTT
NA TRBJ2-7 TRBV7-9 NA CASSFSPWETQYF TGTGCCAGCAGCTTTAGTCCGTGGGAAACCCAGTACTTC
many TRBJ1-2 TRBV20-1 NA CSAIGRGAVYGYTF TGCAGTGCCATAGGCAGGGGCGCAGTCTATGGCTACACCTTC
NA TRBJ1-1 TRBV7-2 NA CASSVGRVTNTEAFF TGTGCCAGCAGCGTAGGACGGGTTACGAACACTGAAGCTTTCTTT
NA TRBJ2-5 TRBV9 TRBD2 CASSAEKREYQETQYF TGTGCCAGCAGCGCAGAAAAGCGGGAGTATCAAGAGACCCAGTACTTC
few TRBJ2-1 TRBV3-1 TRBD2 CASSQVSVGRIEQFF TGTGCCAGCAGCCAAGTTTCCGTCGGGAGGATTGAGCAGTTCTTC
NA TRBJ2-1 TRBV5-1 TRBD2 CASSLAGREGRNEQFF TGCGCCAGCAGCTTGGCCGGCCGGGAGGGCCGAAATGAGCAGTTCTTC
NA TRBJ2-5 TRBV29-1 TRBD2 CSVESGELETQYF TGCAGCGTTGAAAGCGGGGAATTGGAGACCCAGTACTTC
NA TRBJ2-1 TRBV20-1 NA CSARDQMSYNEQFF TGCAGTGCTAGAGATCAGATGTCCTACAATGAGCAGTTCTTC